These 24 T cell receptor beta chains share one sample of origin, sequenced in a study of PD-1 blockade in mismatch repair-deficient tumors (TCRdb year 2017). The receptor library was made with the immunoSEQ multiplex PCR assay. Sourced from immuneACCESS, this table was stored by TCRdb with only in-frame sequences that have V and J called. A share of the clones is absent; for the studies checked, an unresolved V gene accounts for under half, and the remainder has no known explanation. The table for this sample lists tens of thousands of clones; 79% of them were counted only once. Jointly, the top ten make up approximately 22% of the sample. Sequences were derived from peripheral blood, sampled 4 weeks after starting pembrolizumab. The origin of the receptors is an adult with mismatch repair-deficient cancer.

This clone was found once. The chain has TRBV15 and TRBJ1-2, with TRBD1 matching over 8 bases. The germline V gene encodes CDR1 LNHNV and CDR2 YYDKDF (reference sequence). V dropped 8 bases and J dropped 4; count of bases not matched to a gene: 9. This CDR3 region has 14 residues. In DNA form, the CDR3 reads TGTGCCACCTCCTCCGGACAGGGATTCTATGGCTACACCTTC. Translating gives CATSSGQGFYGYTF. Full variable domain (rest looked up from reference TRBV15 and TRBJ1-2): DAMVIQNPRYQVTQFGKPVTLSCSQTLNHNVMYWYQQKSSQAPKLLFHYYDKDFNNEADTPDNFQSRRPNTSFCFLDIRSPGLGDTAMYLCATSSGQGFYGYTFGSGTRLTVV.

In this sample, this clone turned up once. This chain uses TRBV27 with TRBJ2-3, with 8 bases that match TRBD2. The germline gives CDR1 MNHEY, CDR2 SMNVEV (reference sequence). The CDR3 totals 14 residues. The junction had 2 bases not matched to a gene; V was cut back by 4 bases and J by 2 bases. CDR3 region: CASSYGRATDTQYF. In DNA form, the CDR3 reads TGTGCCAGCAGTTACGGGAGGGCCACAGATACGCAGTATTTT.

On this clone itself: At one of its ends the junction is not consistent with the germline gene, which may arise from a read error. The chain employs TRBV7-2 and TRBJ2-3; 10 nucleotides align to TRBD2. This CDR3 has 16 amino acids. Germline-derived CDR1 and CDR2 are SGHTA and FQGNSA. The CDR3: CASSSTHLAGARSSNF. The CDR3 nucleotides read TGTGCCAGCAGCTCAACCCATCTAGCGGGAGCGAGGAGTAGTAATTTT.

This chain links TRBV5-1 with TRBJ2-5, with D perhaps TRBD1 or TRBD2 (5 bases each). The ends were cut back, 3 bases at V and 5 bases at J, with 14 bases in the middle. The CDR3 length is 14 residues. CDR1 SGHRS and CDR2 YFSETQ come from the germline V gene. The CDR3 loop is CASSSPNGDETQYF. CDR3 sequence (DNA): TGCGCCAGCAGCTCCCCGAATGGGGACGAGACCCAGTACTTC.

The chain's CDR3 is CAWRGRVEQFF. In DNA form, the CDR3 reads TGTGCCTGGAGGGGGAGGGTTGAGCAGTTCTTC. The genes are TRBV30 and TRBJ2-1; 7 bases fit TRBD2. CDR3 length: 11 residues. Germline loops: CDR1 GTSNPN, CDR2 SVGIG (reference sequence). Trimming cost V 3 bases and J 9 bases; bases outside gene matches: 2.

This clone was picked up a small number of times. The rearrangement uses TRBV10-3 and TRBJ1-1; a possible D gene is TRBD1 (6 bases). The CDR3 is 16 residues long. V lost 0 bases, J lost 2 bases, and 13 bases lay in between. The germline gives CDR1 ENHRY, CDR2 SYGVKD. The CDR3 coding sequence is TGTGCCATCAGTGAGTCCCCGGGACAAACCAACACTGAAGCTTTCTTT. It specifies CAISESPGQTNTEAFF.

The V call is TRBV29-1, the J call TRBJ2-7, with a possible D match to TRBD2 (6 bases). Trimming stripped 4 bases from V and 0 bases from J, with 13 bases between. Germline CDR1 is SQVTM and CDR2 is ANQGSEA. The CDR3 is made up of 14 amino acids. CDR3 sequence reads: CSVVRAGSSYEQYF. CDR3 bases: TGCAGCGTTGTTAGGGCGGGAAGCTCCTACGAGCAGTACTTC.

This clone was counted only a few times. The chain employs TRBV6-6 and TRBJ1-2, with TRBD1 matching over 7 bases. The CDR3 loop spans 15 amino acids. Germline CDR1 is MNHNY and CDR2 is SVGAGI (reference sequence). J was trimmed by 5 bases and V by 2 bases; bases with no gene match: 8. CDR3 in amino acids: CASSYESTGWYGYTF. In DNA form, the CDR3 reads TGTGCCAGCAGTTACGAATCGACAGGGTGGTATGGCTACACCTTC.

The rearrangement uses TRBV7-9 and TRBJ1-4; a possible D gene is TRBD1 (6 bases). V lost 4 bases and J 0 bases, leaving 6 bases between the germline ends. Germline V gene data show CDR1 as SEHNR and CDR2 as FQNEAQ (reference sequence). This CDR3 comprises 14 residues. In DNA form, the CDR3 reads TGTGCCAGCAGCTCAGGGGCAACTAATGAAAAACTGTTTTTT. Translated: CASSSGATNEKLFF.

The chain has TRBV21-1 and TRBJ2-7. TRBV21-1 is assigned pseudogene status. The CDR3 loop spans 15 amino acids. The CDR3 DNA reads as TGTGCCAGCAGCAAAGCGCTGAACGATTCGTACGAGCAGTACTTC. Residues: CASSKALNDSYEQYF.

The J gene is TRBJ2-3, the V gene TRBV10-3; no definite D call. There are 18 residues in the CDR3. V lost 4 bases and J 0 bases, leaving 20 bases between the germline ends. CDR1 ENHRY and CDR2 SYGVKD come from the germline V gene. The CDR3 region has the DNA TGTGCCATCAGTGGCCCCGTGGCTACTTATCTTAGCACAGATACGCAGTATTTT. It encodes CAISGPVATYLSTDTQYF.

This clone was detected once. V gene TRBV9 combines with J gene TRBJ1-4; D may be TRBD1 (5 bases). The germline CDR1 and CDR2 sequences are SGDLS and YYNGEE. CDR3 length: 16 residues. Trimming took off 4 bases at V and 3 bases at J, with 16 bases between the two ends. The DNA of the CDR3 is TGTGCCAGCAGCCCCGGGGTCGGGGCGGCTAATGAAAAACTGTTTTTT. This codes for CASSPGVGAANEKLFF. The entire variable domain, with the rest obtained from reference TRBV9 and TRBJ1-4, is as follows: DSGVTQTPKHLITATGQRVTLRCSPRSGDLSVYWYQQSLDQGLQFLIQYYNGEERAKGNILERFSAQQFPDLHSELNLSSLELGDSALYFCASSPGVGAANEKLFFGSGTQLSVL.

V is TRBV30 and J is TRBJ2-5; D is ambiguous. Germline V gene lookup returns CDR1 GTSNPN and CDR2 SVGIG (reference sequence). The CDR3 runs to 14 residues. The V and J ends lost 2 bases and 1 base respectively, with 11 bases between them. The CDR3 nucleotides are TGTGCCTGGAGTTCTGGCCGGATCCAAGAGACCCAGTACTTC. It is translated as CAWSSGRIQETQYF.

In DNA, the CDR3 is TGTGCCAGTAGTATCGAGAGACTAGCGGGATACAATGAGCAGTTCTTC. Translation gives CASSIERLAGYNEQFF. The chain joins TRBV19 to TRBJ2-1, with TRBD2 identical over 11 bases. This CDR3 has 16 residues. Per the germline V gene, CDR1 is LNHDA and CDR2 is SQIVND (reference sequence). The V segment lost 3 bases and the J segment 4 bases; nucleotides outside the gene matches: 5.

The chain carries TRBV5-8 and TRBJ2-3, with TRBD1 matching 7 bases. V gave up 4 bases and J gave up 3 bases; unmatched junction bases: 8. The CDR3 covers 15 residues. Germline V lookup: CDR1 SGHTS, CDR2 YDEGEE. The CDR3 sequence is CASSVQGSWTDTQYF. The CDR3 nucleotides are TGTGCCAGCAGCGTACAGGGGTCTTGGACAGATACGCAGTATTTT. The full variable domain, rest sourced from reference TRBV5-8 and TRBJ2-3, is EAGVTQSPTHLIKTRGQQATLRCSPISGHTSVYWYQQALGLGLQFLLWYDEGEERNRGNFPPRFSGRQFPNYSSELNVNALELEDSALYLCASSVQGSWTDTQYFGPGTRLTVL.

This chain joins TRBV9 and TRBJ1-2, with a tentative D call TRBD1 (6 bases). The CDR3 covers 15 residues. Germline loops: CDR1 SGDLS, CDR2 YYNGEE. Trimming took off 0 bases at V and 2 bases at J, with 11 bases between the two ends. In nucleotides, the CDR3 is TGTGCCAGCAGCGTAGGTAATACAGGGAACTATGGCTACACCTTC. Its translation: CASSVGNTGNYGYTF. Together with reference TRBV9 and TRBJ1-2, the CDR3 gives the full variable domain: DSGVTQTPKHLITATGQRVTLRCSPRSGDLSVYWYQQSLDQGLQFLIQYYNGEERAKGNILERFSAQQFPDLHSELNLSSLELGDSALYFCASSVGNTGNYGYTFGSGTRLTVV.

The V call is TRBV5-4, the J call TRBJ1-5, with 7 bases aligning to TRBD1. Germline trimming cut 3 bases from V and 10 bases from J; bases unmatched to any gene: 7. Germline assignment: CDR1 SGHNT and CDR2 YYREEE (reference sequence). The CDR3 loop spans 13 amino acids. CDR3 sequence (DNA): TGTGCCAGCAGCTCCGAACGGGACAGCCCCCAGCATTTT. Its protein product is CASSSERDSPQHF.

This clone was seen repeatedly, ten times or more. This sequence joins TRBV10-1 and TRBJ2-1; D may correspond to TRBD1 or TRBD2 (5 bases each). Trimming took 4 bases from V and 5 from J, leaving 15 bases between them. This CDR3 region has 15 residues. Germline V lookup: CDR1 WNHNN, CDR2 SYGVQD (reference sequence). The CDR3 spells CASSGPGTDNNEQFF. CDR3 bases: TGCGCCAGCAGTGGCCCCGGGACGGATAACAATGAGCAGTTCTTC.

The chain combines TRBV28 with TRBJ2-2, with D unresolved. Germline-derived CDR1 and CDR2 are MDHEN and SYDVKM. V was pared by 3 bases and J by 2 bases, with 7 bases between. CDR3 length equals 14 residues. CDR3 sequence: CASSFQINTGELFF. The DNA of the CDR3 is TGTGCCAGCAGTTTCCAGATAAACACCGGGGAGCTGTTTTTT.

The gene calls are TRBV9 and TRBJ2-1; 8 bases align to TRBD2. The germline CDR1 and CDR2 sequences are SGDLS and YYNGEE. The CDR3 has 15 residues. Germline trimming cut 0 bases from V and 1 base from J; bases unmatched to any gene: 0. The CDR3 sequence: CASSVGGRSYNEQFF. CDR3 sequence (DNA): TGTGCCAGCAGCGTAGGCGGGAGGTCCTACAATGAGCAGTTCTTC.

The V and J genes are TRBV13 and TRBJ2-1; 7 bases are a match to TRBD2. CDR3 size: 15 residues. The ends lost 4 bases at V and 6 bases at J; junction bases unmatched: 9. Germline loops: CDR1 PRHDT, CDR2 FYEKMQ (reference sequence). The DNA of the CDR3 is TGTGCCAGCAGCTCGGGAGGCCGGGGCTCCAATGAGCAGTTCTTC. Translating gives CASSSGGRGSNEQFF.

The chain carries TRBV7-6 and TRBJ2-7, with 10 bases that match TRBD2. The CDR3 runs 16 residues. CDR1 and CDR2 from the germline V gene are SGHVS and FNYEAQ. The J segment lost 9 bases and the V segment lost 5 bases, leaving 16 bases of the junction unmatched. The CDR3 is CASSDVGLAGVGVQYF. CDR3 nucleotide sequence: TGTGCCAGCAGCGATGTAGGGCTAGCGGGAGTAGGAGTGCAGTACTTC.

This clone showed up just a few times. The chain employs TRBV9 and TRBJ2-6, with D possibly matching TRBD1 (5 bases). CDR3 length: 18 amino acids. V dropped 0 bases and J dropped 0 bases, with 13 bases sitting between them. CDR1 is SGDLS, CDR2 YYNGEE, per germline. The CDR3 DNA follows: TGTGCCAGCAGCGTAGGTTTCACAGGTATCTCTGGGGCCAACGTCCTGACTTTC. This encodes CASSVGFTGISGANVLTF.

This clone was seen a single time. The CDR3 loop is CASSLGSDTQYF. In nucleotides, the CDR3 is TGTGCCAGTAGTTTGGGGTCAGATACGCAGTATTTT. The chain joins TRBV19 to TRBJ2-3; D is uncertain. V lost 5 bases and J lost 4, with 7 bases in between. This CDR3 is built from 12 residues. In germline, CDR1 is LNHDA, CDR2 SQIVND (reference sequence).